This T cell receptor (beta chain) was profiled in a study of T cells after yellow fever vaccination. At the level of the study: Preparation used SMART-Seq v4 Ultra Low Input for the low-cell-number fractions. The study's findings and limits: Just a small share of clonotypes turned up in the CD4 compartment as well as the CD8 compartment. Reappearance after the booster was seen for most primary-vaccination clones, at around 95% CD4 and around 90% CD8.

UMIs were added to TCR cDNA along with a universal primer site when it was made by 5'RACE template switching. TCRdb re-derived calls from the 5' RACE reads in MiXCR, one entry per CDR3 protein. The sample consists of around 100,000 distinct CDR3 sequences, 8.4% of them appearing once. Many counts were recorded for this clonotype. Its target is unknown. The ends were cut back, 0 bases at V and 5 bases at J, with 8 bases in the middle. The CDR3 consists of 14 residues. Germline CDR1 and CDR2: SEHNR and FQNEAQ (reference sequence). Sequenced here: CD8+ T cells sorted from PBMCs, sampled 45 days after the yellow fever booster vaccination. The source is a man in his thirties or forties who received the YFV17D yellow fever vaccine. V usage is TRBV7-9 and J usage is TRBJ2-1; D unresolved. CDR3 sequence (DNA): TGTGCCAGCAGCTTAGCGTATGGTAACAATGAGCAGTTCTTC. Its translation: CASSLAYGNNEQFF.